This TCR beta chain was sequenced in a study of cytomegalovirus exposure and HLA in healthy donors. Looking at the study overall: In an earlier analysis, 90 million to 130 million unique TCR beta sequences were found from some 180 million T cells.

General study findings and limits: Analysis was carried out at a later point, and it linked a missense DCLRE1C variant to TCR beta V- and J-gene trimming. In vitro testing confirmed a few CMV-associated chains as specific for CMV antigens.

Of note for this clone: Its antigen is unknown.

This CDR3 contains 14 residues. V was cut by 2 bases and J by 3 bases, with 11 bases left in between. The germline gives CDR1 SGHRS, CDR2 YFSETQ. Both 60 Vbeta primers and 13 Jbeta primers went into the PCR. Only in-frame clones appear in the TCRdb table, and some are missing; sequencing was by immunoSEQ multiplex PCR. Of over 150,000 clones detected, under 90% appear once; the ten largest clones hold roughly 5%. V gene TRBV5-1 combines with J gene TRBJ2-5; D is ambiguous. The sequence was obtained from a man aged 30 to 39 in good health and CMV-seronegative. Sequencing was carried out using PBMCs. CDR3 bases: TGCGCCAGCAGCTTTGGGCAACCAAAAGAGACCCAGTACTTC. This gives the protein CASSFGQPKETQYF.